This TCR beta chain was sequenced during a study of T cell responses to AZD1222 COVID-19 vaccine. Study outcomes and limitations: It was only a handful of AZD1222 recipients who were seropositive at baseline. With two AZD1222 doses given, Spike-specific TCR breadth and depth both rose.

Concerning this clone itself: Its antigen remains unidentified.

Germline V CDR1 and CDR2: KGHDR, SFDVKD. The CDR3 is 13 residues long. V gave up 7 bases and J gave up 6 bases; unmatched junction bases: 5. Using immunoSEQ multiplex PCR, the repertoire was profiled, and TCRdb retains in-frame clones only, with some absent. The sample includes hundreds of thousands of clones, just over 90% of them seen just once. The chain recombines TRBV24-1 with TRBJ1-1, with 9 nucleotides matching TRBD1. The clonotype was recovered from an adult in good health. This specimen consisted of peripheral blood, obtained on day 0 of MenACWY control vaccination. This CDR3 is CATSGTGLSEAFF. The CDR3 nucleotides are TGTGCCACCAGCGGGACAGGGTTGTCTGAAGCTTTCTTT.